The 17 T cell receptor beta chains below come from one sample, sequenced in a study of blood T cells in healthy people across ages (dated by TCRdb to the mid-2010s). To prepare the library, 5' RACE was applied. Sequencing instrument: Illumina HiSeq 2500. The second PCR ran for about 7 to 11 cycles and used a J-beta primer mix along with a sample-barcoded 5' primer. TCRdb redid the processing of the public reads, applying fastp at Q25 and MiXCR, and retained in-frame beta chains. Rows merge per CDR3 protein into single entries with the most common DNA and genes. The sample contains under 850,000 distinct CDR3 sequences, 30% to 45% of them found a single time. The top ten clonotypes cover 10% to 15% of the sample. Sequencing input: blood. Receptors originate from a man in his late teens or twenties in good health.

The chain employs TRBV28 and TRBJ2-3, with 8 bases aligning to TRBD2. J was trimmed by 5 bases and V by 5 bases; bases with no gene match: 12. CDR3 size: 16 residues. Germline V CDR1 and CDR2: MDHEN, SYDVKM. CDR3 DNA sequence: TGTGCCAGCAGTGAAGGGACTAGAATGTCCGGAGATACGCAGTATTTT. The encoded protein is CASSEGTRMSGDTQYF.

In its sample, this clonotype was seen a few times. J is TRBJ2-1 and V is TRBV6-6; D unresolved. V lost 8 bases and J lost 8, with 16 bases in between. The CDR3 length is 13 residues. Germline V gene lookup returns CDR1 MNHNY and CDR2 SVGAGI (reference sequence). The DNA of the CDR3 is TGTGCCAGCCGAGACGGCATCAGAGATGAGCAGTTCTTC. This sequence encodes CASRDGIRDEQFF.

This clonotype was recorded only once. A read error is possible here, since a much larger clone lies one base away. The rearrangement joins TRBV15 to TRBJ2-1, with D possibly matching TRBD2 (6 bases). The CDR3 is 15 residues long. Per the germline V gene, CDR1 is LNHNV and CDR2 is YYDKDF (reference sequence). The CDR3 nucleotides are TGTGCCACCAGCAACTCCCCATCTCTAGCGCATGAGCGGTTCTTC. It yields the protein CATSNSPSLAHERFF.

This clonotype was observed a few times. The CDR3 loop reads CASSRTLGLREQFF. The CDR3 region has the DNA TGTGCCAGCAGCCGGACACTCGGCCTGAGGGAGCAGTTCTTC. The rearrangement joins TRBV14 to TRBJ2-1; TRBD1 might be the D (5 bases). The CDR3 has 14 amino acids. Trimming removed 4 bases from V and 10 bases from J, with 17 bases in between. Germline V gene data show CDR1 as SGHDN and CDR2 as FVKESK.

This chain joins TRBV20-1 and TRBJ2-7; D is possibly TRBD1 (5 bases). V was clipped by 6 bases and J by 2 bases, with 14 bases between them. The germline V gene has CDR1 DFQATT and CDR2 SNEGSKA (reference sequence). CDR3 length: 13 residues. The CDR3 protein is CSAPVRQTYEQYF. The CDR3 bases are TGCAGTGCCCCCGTAAGACAGACCTACGAGCAGTACTTC.

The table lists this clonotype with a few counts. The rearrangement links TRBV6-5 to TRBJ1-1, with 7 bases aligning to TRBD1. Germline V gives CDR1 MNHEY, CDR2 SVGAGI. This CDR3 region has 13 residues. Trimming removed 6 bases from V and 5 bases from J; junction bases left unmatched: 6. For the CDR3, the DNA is TGTGCCAGCAGACTCAGGGGGATTACTGAAGCTTTCTTT. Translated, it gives CASRLRGITEAFF.

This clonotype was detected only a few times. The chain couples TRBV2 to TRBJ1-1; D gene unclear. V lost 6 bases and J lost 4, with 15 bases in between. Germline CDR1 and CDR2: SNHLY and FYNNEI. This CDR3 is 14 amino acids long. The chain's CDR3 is CASRLDPFGTEAFF. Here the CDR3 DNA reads TGTGCCAGCAGGCTAGACCCTTTCGGCACTGAAGCTTTCTTT.

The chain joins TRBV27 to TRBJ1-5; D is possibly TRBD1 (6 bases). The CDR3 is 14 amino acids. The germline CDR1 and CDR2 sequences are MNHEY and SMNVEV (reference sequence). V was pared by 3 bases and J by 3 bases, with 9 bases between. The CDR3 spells CASSFSGVNQPQHF. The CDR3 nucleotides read TGTGCCAGCAGTTTTTCAGGGGTCAATCAGCCCCAGCATTTT.

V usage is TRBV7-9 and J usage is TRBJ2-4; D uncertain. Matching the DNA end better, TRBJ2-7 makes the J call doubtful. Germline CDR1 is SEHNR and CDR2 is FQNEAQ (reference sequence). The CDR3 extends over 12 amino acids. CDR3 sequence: CASSLGIIEQYF. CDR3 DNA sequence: TGTGCCAGCAGCTTAGGGATCATCGAGCAGTACTTC.

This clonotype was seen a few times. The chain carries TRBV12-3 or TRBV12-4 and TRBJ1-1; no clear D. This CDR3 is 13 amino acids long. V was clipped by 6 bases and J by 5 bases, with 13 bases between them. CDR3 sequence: CASSLATATEAFF. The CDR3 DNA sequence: TGTGCCAGCAGCCTAGCCACAGCGACTGAAGCTTTCTTT.

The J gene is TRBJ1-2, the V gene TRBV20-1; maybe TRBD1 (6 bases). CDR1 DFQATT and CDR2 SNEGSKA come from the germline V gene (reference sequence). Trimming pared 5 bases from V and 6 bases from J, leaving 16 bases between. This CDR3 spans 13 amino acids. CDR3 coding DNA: TGCAGTGCTGATCCCCGGGGGGGCCATGGCTACACCTTC. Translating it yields CSADPRGGHGYTF.

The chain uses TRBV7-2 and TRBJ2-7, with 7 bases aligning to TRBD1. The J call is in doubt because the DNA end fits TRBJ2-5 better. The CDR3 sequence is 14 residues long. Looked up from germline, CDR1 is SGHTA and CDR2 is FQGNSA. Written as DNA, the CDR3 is TGTGCCAGCAGCTTAGGATACAGGGGAGAGACCCAGTACTTC. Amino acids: CASSLGYRGETQYF.

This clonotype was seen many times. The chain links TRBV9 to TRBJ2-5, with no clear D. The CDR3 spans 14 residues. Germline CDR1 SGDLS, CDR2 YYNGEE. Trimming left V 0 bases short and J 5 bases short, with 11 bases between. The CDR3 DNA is TGTGCCAGCAGCGTAGATCCGGTGCGGGAGACCCAGTACTTC. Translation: CASSVDPVRETQYF.

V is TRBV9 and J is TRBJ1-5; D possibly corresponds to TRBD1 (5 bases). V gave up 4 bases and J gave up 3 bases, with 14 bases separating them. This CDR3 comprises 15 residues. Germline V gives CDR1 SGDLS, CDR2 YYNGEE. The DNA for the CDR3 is TGTGCCAGCAGCTCCATGGGGGGTACCAATCAGCCCCAGCATTTT. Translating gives CASSSMGGTNQPQHF.

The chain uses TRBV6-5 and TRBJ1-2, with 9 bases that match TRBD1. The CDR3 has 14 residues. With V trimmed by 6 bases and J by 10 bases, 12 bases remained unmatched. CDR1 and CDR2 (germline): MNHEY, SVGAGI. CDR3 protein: CASRGQGPFGDYTF. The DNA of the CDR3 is TGTGCCAGCAGGGGACAGGGCCCTTTCGGTGACTACACCTTC.

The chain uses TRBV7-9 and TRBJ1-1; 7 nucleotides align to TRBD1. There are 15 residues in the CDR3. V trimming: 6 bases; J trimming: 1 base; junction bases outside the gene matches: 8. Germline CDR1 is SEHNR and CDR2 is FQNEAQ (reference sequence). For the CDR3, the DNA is TGTGCCAGCAGAACTATGAGGACAGGGAACACTGAAGCTTTCTTT. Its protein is CASRTMRTGNTEAFF.

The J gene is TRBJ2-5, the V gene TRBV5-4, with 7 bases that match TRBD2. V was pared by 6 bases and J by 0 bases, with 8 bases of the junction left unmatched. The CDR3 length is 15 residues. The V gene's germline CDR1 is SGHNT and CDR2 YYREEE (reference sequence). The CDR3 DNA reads TGTGCCAGCACCCTGGGGGGGTCGTACCAAGAGACCCAGTACTTC. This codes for CASTLGGSYQETQYF.